Here is one T cell receptor beta chain with its context. Its antigen target is currently unknown. The input lacks base qualities; no much larger clone sits a single base away. The CDR3, cysteine through phenylalanine, is 15 amino acids long. Kept here is only the CDR3 DNA, which spans 45 bases and is read in frame from base 1. CDR1 LNHDA and CDR2 SQIVND are derived from the germline V gene (reference sequence). V gives up 6 bases and J gives up 2 bases, and the segment between their germline ends measures 11 bases. This specimen belongs to a study of blood T cell repertoires in COVID-19 (dated by TCRdb to 2018 to 2020). About the full investigation: Samples from collaborators originated in the United States, Italy and Spain and spanned both the acute and convalescent phases of COVID-19. The prospective study material was composed of cDNA or gDNA derived from T cells, B-cell-depleted T cells, or PBMCs. Deeply sampled blood TCRbeta repertoires from subjects exposed to, actively infected with, or recovered from COVID-19 were included in the dataset. The repertoires were made available in a free public database intended to serve as a resource for research on the immune response to SARS-CoV-2. The samples were drawn from two sources: the first 160 participants of the ongoing ImmuneRACE study, and 950 to 1,500 subjects contributed by 6 global collaborators. The sample metadata nearly always contained a de-identified subject ID, COVID-19 status, age in years and sex. HLA class I and class II types, where available, came from metadata supplied by the sample provider rather than from assay-based typing. The investigation overall reported the following: The quantity of clinical and demographic metadata differed by source and by participant and was supplied without curation.

The immunoSEQ Assay, a bias-controlled multiplex PCR, was used to amplify TCRbeta CDR3 regions from genomic DNA. As for the authors' bioinformatics: The number of nucleated cells in each sample was estimated from the amplification of reference gene primers within the assay. To quantify the absolute abundance of each unique TCRbeta CDR3 rearrangement, sequence reads were collapsed and filtered. Productive Simpson clonality was computed per sample as the square root of Simpson's diversity index over productive rearrangements. TCRdb carries this immuneACCESS record with in-frame sequences only. Its versions omit some clonotypes, under half of them owing to an unresolved V gene in the studies checked, with the rest unexplained. V and J calls and clone size are copied from that table; D and trimming were computed from the DNA. Recorded for this sample are roughly 230,000 clones; approximately 85% of them occurred a single time. Clones ranked in the top ten supply around 5.5% of the sample.

One collaborating source in Seattle enrolled patients while the patients were actively infected and followed the patients over time throughout the course of disease. Whole blood was collected in K2EDTA tubes by collaborating institutions according to the institutions' own protocols. For TCRbeta analysis, collaborators shipped samples as frozen whole blood, isolated PBMCs, or DNA extracted from either of those sample types. Material: peripheral blood. The sequence joins TRBV19 to TRBJ2-6, with TRBD2 tentatively as D gene (7 bases match). The source is a man in his fifties with COVID-19, enrolled during active disease. The CDR3 here reads CASSQGGAGANVLTF. DNA sequence: TGTGCCAGTAGCCAAGGGGGGGCTGGGGCCAACGTCCTGACTTTC.